The clone carrying this T cell receptor beta chain was detected a few times. This record comes from a study of patients and donors after allogeneic stem cell transplantation. V gave up 0 bases and J gave up 9 bases, with 10 bases separating them. The CDR3 has 14 amino acids. Germline assignment: CDR1 SGHDT and CDR2 YYEEEE. TCRdb re-called the RT-PCR reads through MiXCR, storing one row per CDR3 protein. The table records more than 850,000 distinct CDR3 sequences, about a sixth of them present only once. Sequenced: blood, either unsorted or a sorted T cell fraction (not recorded which). This sequence joins TRBV5-6 and TRBJ1-6; no definite D call. The sequence came from a human donor who was either an allogeneic HSCT recipient or a stem cell or donor lymphocyte infusion donor (not recorded which). It is not recorded whose cells these are; they may come from a transplant donor. The CDR3 DNA is TGTGCCAGCAGCTTGGTGCCAACGAGTTCACCCCTCCACTTT. It translates to CASSLVPTSSPLHF.